The 4 T cell receptor beta chains below were found in one sample sequenced in a study of T-cell memory formation after mild COVID-19. TCRdb passed the 5' RACE reads through MiXCR, listing each CDR3 protein once. The table shows 470,000 or so distinct CDR3 sequences, with roughly 20% occurring only once. Sequenced sample: PBMCs or a T cell subset sorted from them (not recorded which). The receptors stem from an adult woman who had mild COVID-19 (a few samples of this study predate the infection). Cell type and time point are not known.

This clonotype was observed at least ten times. V usage is TRBV4-3 and J usage is TRBJ1-2; D gene uncertain. This CDR3 region has 13 residues. CDR1 and CDR2 from the germline V gene are LGHNA and YSLEER. The ends were cut back, 1 base at V and 3 bases at J, with 6 bases in the middle. The CDR3 protein is CASSQVAYYGYTF. Here the CDR3 DNA reads TGCGCCAGCAGCCAAGTTGCTTACTATGGCTACACCTTC.

The V and J genes are TRBV15 and TRBJ2-1, with unresolved D. CDR3 length equals 16 residues. The V gene lost 0 bases and the J gene lost 0 bases, with 9 bases spanning the gap. CDR1 is LNHNV, CDR2 YYDKDF, per germline (reference sequence). CDR3 sequence (DNA): TGTGCCACCAGCAGAGATGAAGCACACTCCTACAATGAGCAGTTCTTC. It yields the protein CATSRDEAHSYNEQFF.

This sequence joins TRBV7-3 and TRBJ2-5; maybe TRBD2 (5 bases). V was pared by 3 bases and J by 5 bases, with 10 bases between. In germline, CDR1 is SGHTA, CDR2 FQGTGA. The CDR3 totals 13 residues. In DNA form, the CDR3 reads TGTGCCAGCAGCTTCGGGGTGAGGGAGACCCAGTACTTC. This sequence encodes CASSFGVRETQYF. Combining the CDR3 with reference TRBV7-3 and TRBJ2-5 gives the whole variable domain GAGVSQTPSNKVTEKGKYVELRCDPISGHTALYWYRQSLGQGPEFLIYFQGTGAADDSGLPNDRFFAVRPEGSVSTLKIQRTERGDSAVYLCASSFGVRETQYFGPGTRLLVL.

This clonotype was seen a few times. The chain is built from TRBV5-1 and TRBJ2-3; TRBD2 matches at 11 bases. The CDR3 is made up of 17 amino acids. Per the germline V gene, CDR1 is SGHRS and CDR2 is YFSETQ. The trim removed 4 bases at V and 2 bases at J, leaving 9 bases unmatched. CDR3 DNA sequence: TGCGCCAGCAGCCAGAGAGGACTAGCGGGCGCCACAGATACGCAGTATTTT. Translation gives CASSQRGLAGATDTQYF.